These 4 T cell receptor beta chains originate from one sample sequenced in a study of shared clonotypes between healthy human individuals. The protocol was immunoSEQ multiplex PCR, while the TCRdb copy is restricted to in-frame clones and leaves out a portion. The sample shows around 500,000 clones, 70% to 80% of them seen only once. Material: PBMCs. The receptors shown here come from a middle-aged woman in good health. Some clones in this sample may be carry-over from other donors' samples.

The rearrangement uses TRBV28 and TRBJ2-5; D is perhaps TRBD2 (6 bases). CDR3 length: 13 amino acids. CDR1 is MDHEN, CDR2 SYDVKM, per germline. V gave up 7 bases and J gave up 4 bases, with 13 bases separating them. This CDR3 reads CASKTRVTETQYF. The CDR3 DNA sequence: TGTGCCAGCAAGACTAGAGTCACAGAGACCCAGTACTTC.

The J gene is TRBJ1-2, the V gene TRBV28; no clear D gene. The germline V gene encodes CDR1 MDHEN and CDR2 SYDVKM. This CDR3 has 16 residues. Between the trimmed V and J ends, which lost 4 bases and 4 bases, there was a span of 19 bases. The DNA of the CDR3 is TGTGCCAGCAGTTCTAACGAGATATTCTCCGGCTATGGCTACACCTTC. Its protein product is CASSSNEIFSGYGYTF.

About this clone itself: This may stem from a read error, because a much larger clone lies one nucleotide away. CDR3 sequence: CSAERAGKSPYEQYF. CDR3 coding DNA: TGCAGCGCGGAAAGGGCAGGGAAGAGCCCCTACGAGCAGTACTTC. V gene TRBV29-1 combines with J gene TRBJ2-7; maybe TRBD1 (5 bases). Germline V gives CDR1 SQVTM, CDR2 ANQGSEA. V shed 7 bases and J shed 2 bases, with 21 bases lying between them. The CDR3 is made up of 15 amino acids.

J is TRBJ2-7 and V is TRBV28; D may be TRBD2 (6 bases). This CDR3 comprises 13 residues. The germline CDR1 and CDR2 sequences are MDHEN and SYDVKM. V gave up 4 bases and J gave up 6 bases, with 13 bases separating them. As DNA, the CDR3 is TGTGCCAGCAGTTCCGGGACTCTCCTCGAGCAGTACTTC. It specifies CASSSGTLLEQYF.